These 27 T cell receptor beta chains came from one sample sequenced in a study of blood T cells in healthy people across ages (dated by TCRdb to the mid-2010s). Libraries were constructed by 5' RACE. The instrument was an Illumina HiSeq 2500. A second 7 to 11 cycle PCR used a sample-barcoded 5' primer and a J-beta primer mix. The public reads were reprocessed in TCRdb via fastp at Q25 and MiXCR, keeping in-frame beta chains. Entries that share a CDR3 protein sequence are merged under the most common genes and DNA. The sample table holds nearly 800,000 distinct CDR3 sequences, of which about 61% were seen once. About a quarter of the sample lies in the top ten. The source material was blood. Receptors originate from a man aged 40-50 years in good health.

This clonotype was picked up a small number of times. The gene calls are TRBV12-3 or TRBV12-4 and TRBJ1-2; the D gene is possibly TRBD1 (6 bases). This CDR3 is 14 amino acids long. V was cut by 6 bases and J by 4 bases, with 15 bases left in between. The CDR3 DNA follows: TGTGCCAGCAGGGGGGCTGGGCAGTCCTATGGCTACACCTTC. Encoded protein: CASRGAGQSYGYTF.

The V call is TRBV7-9, the J call TRBJ2-5, with 11 bases that match TRBD2. The assigned J gene may be wrong: the sequence end matches TRBJ2-7 better. CDR1 and CDR2 (germline): SEHNR, FQNEAQ (reference sequence). This CDR3 is built from 16 residues. The CDR3 DNA is TGTGCCAGCAGCGGGCCTAGCGGGAGGACAACCTACGAGCAGTACTTC. Translated, it gives CASSGPSGRTTYEQYF.

The chain couples TRBV7-3 to TRBJ2-1, with D unclear. The CDR3 length is 15 residues. CDR1 SGHTA and CDR2 FQGTGA come from the germline V gene. Trimming cost V 2 bases and J 5 bases, with 13 bases left between them. As DNA, the CDR3 is TGTGCCAGCAGCTTACAGGCTGTTGGTAACAATGAGCAGTTCTTC. Translated, it gives CASSLQAVGNNEQFF.

V is TRBV5-1 and J is TRBJ2-7; no clear D. The length of the CDR3 is 13 residues. The germline V and J ends were trimmed by 4 bases and 1 base, with 9 bases remaining between them. Germline CDR1 SGHRS, CDR2 YFSETQ. In nucleotides, the CDR3 is TGCGCCAGCAGCAGAGAGGTATCCTACGAGCAGTACTTC. This encodes CASSREVSYEQYF.

The J gene is TRBJ2-1, the V gene TRBV29-1; 12 bases line up with TRBD2. Per the germline V gene, CDR1 is SQVTM and CDR2 is ANQGSEA. This CDR3 contains 17 residues. V was pared by 7 bases and J by 5 bases, with 15 bases of the junction left unmatched. Here the CDR3 reads CSGLAGDAPPPHNEQFF. The DNA for the CDR3 is TGCAGCGGACTAGCGGGAGATGCTCCCCCCCCACACAATGAGCAGTTCTTC.

This clonotype turned up a few times. The chain combines TRBV3-1 with TRBJ2-5; D gene uncertain. CDR3 length: 14 residues. Germline-derived CDR1 and CDR2 are LGHDT and YNNKEL (reference sequence). V was clipped by 2 bases and J by 1 base, with 8 bases between them. Here the CDR3 DNA reads TGTGCCAGCAGCCAAAGCGTGTCCCAAGAGACCCAGTACTTC. It specifies CASSQSVSQETQYF.

The rearrangement joins TRBV7-9 to TRBJ2-7, with no clear D. The CDR3 covers 16 residues. Trimming pared 2 bases from V and 3 bases from J, leaving 17 bases between. Germline lookup yields CDR1 SEHNR and CDR2 FQNEAQ (reference sequence). In DNA form, the CDR3 reads TGTGCCAGCAGCTTAATTATGTCCGGAGATAGCTACGAGCAGTACTTC. Translating it yields CASSLIMSGDSYEQYF.

As concerns this clonotype: One junction end disagrees with the germline gene, perhaps due to a read error. The chain links TRBV28 to TRBJ1-5; 9 nucleotides agree with TRBD1. Germline CDR1 is MDHEN and CDR2 is SYDVKM. The CDR3 covers 15 residues. Written as DNA, the CDR3 is TGTACCAGCAGCCTGACAGGGGGGACCAATCAGCCCCAGCATTTT. Amino acids: CTSSLTGGTNQPQHF.

V usage is TRBV29-1 and J usage is TRBJ1-4, with TRBD1 matching 9 bases. J was trimmed by 8 bases and V by 4 bases; bases with no gene match: 8. The CDR3 is made up of 14 amino acids. The germline V gene has CDR1 SQVTM and CDR2 ANQGSEA. CDR3 residues: CSVGPGQGQEKLFF. For the CDR3, the DNA is TGCAGCGTTGGACCGGGACAGGGACAAGAAAAACTGTTTTTT.

This clonotype was detected a few times. The rearrangement links TRBV9 to TRBJ1-3, with a tentative D call TRBD1 (6 bases). V was trimmed by 4 bases and J by 0 bases, leaving 11 bases between them. Germline V gene lookup returns CDR1 SGDLS and CDR2 YYNGEE. The CDR3 is 15 residues long. The CDR3 region has the DNA TGTGCCAGCAGCCCTCAGGGGAACTCTGGAAACACCATATATTTT. It codes for CASSPQGNSGNTIYF.

The V call is TRBV3-1, the J call TRBJ2-1; D gene unclear. V lost 8 bases and J lost 7, with 12 bases in between. Germline CDR1 LGHDT, CDR2 YNNKEL (reference sequence). The CDR3 is made up of 12 amino acids. CDR3 DNA sequence: TGTGCCAGCTCCTATTCAACGAATGAGCAGTTCTTC. Its translation is CASSYSTNEQFF.

The chain links TRBV7-2 to TRBJ2-7; 7 nucleotides align to TRBD2. The CDR3 sequence is 16 residues long. Germline V CDR1 and CDR2: SGHTA, FQGNSA. V was pared by 6 bases and J by 3 bases, with 14 bases of the junction left unmatched. CDR3 region: CASSYTPGRGGYEQYF. In DNA, the CDR3 is TGTGCCAGCAGTTACACCCCGGGGAGGGGTGGCTACGAGCAGTACTTC.

Only a few counts were recorded for this clonotype. The chain links TRBV7-6 to TRBJ2-7, with a weak D call TRBD2 (5 bases). Germline V gene data show CDR1 as SGHVS and CDR2 as FNYEAQ. The V gene lost 0 bases and the J gene lost 2 bases, with 11 bases spanning the gap. The CDR3 is 15 amino acids. The CDR3 protein is CASSLAAGQAYEQYF. Here the CDR3 DNA reads TGTGCCAGCAGCTTAGCGGCGGGTCAGGCCTACGAGCAGTACTTC.

The chain links TRBV4-3 to TRBJ2-3, with 9 bases that match TRBD1. With 1 base clipped from V and 1 base from J, the junction kept 6 bases outside the gene matches. This CDR3 is built from 17 residues. The germline V gene encodes CDR1 LGHNA and CDR2 YSLEER. The CDR3 coding sequence is TGCGCCAGCAGCCAAGGAACAGGGGGCAGAGGCACAGATACGCAGTATTTT. It yields the protein CASSQGTGGRGTDTQYF.

The gene calls are TRBV4-1 and TRBJ2-5; no clear D gene. The CDR3 consists of 15 residues. Per germline, CDR1 MGHRA and CDR2 YSYEKL. Trimming shortened V by 5 bases and J by 1 base, and 14 bases separated the two germline ends. This chain's CDR3 is CASSNIRTVQETQYF. For the CDR3, the DNA is TGCGCCAGCAGCAACATACGGACGGTCCAAGAGACCCAGTACTTC.

This clonotype was found a few times. The chain couples TRBV6-5 to TRBJ2-3; the match to TRBD1 covers 7 bases. The CDR3 covers 15 residues. After removal of 6 bases from V and 6 bases from J, the junction contained 12 bases not matched to a gene. CDR1 MNHEY and CDR2 SVGAGI come from the germline V gene. CDR3 nucleotides: TGTGCCAGCAGGGCTGACAGGGTGTACACCGATACGCAGTATTTT. Its translation is CASRADRVYTDTQYF.

The V and J genes are TRBV7-3 and TRBJ2-3; tentatively, D is TRBD1 or TRBD2 (7 bases each). Per the germline V gene, CDR1 is SGHTA and CDR2 is FQGTGA. V gave up 6 bases and J gave up 4 bases, with 17 bases separating them. The CDR3 extends over 15 amino acids. The CDR3 coding sequence is TGTGCCAGCAGTACCCAGGGGGGGCAAGCAGATACGCAGTATTTT. Protein product: CASSTQGGQADTQYF.

V is TRBV28 and J is TRBJ2-2; D is ambiguous. The CDR3 covers 13 residues. V gave up 7 bases and J gave up 4 bases, with 10 bases separating them. Germline lookup yields CDR1 MDHEN and CDR2 SYDVKM. The CDR3 loop is CASIAAPTGELFF. The CDR3 region has the DNA TGTGCCAGCATAGCAGCGCCCACCGGGGAGCTGTTTTTT. Full variable domain (remainder filled in from reference TRBV28 and TRBJ2-2): DVKVTQSSRYLVKRTGEKVFLECVQDMDHENMFWYRQDPGLGLRLIYFSYDVKMKEKGDIPEGYSVSREKKERFSLILESASTNQTSMYLCASIAAPTGELFFGEGSRLTVL.

The sample holds a few counts of this clonotype. The chain joins TRBV25-1 to TRBJ2-5; TRBD2 matches 11 bases. The V and J ends lost 2 bases and 4 bases, in that order; junction bases with no gene match: 3. This CDR3 spans 15 amino acids. The germline V gene has CDR1 MGHDK and CDR2 SYGVNS. The CDR3 DNA follows: TGTGCCAGCAGTGAACGTGGACTAGCGGGAGAGACCCAGTACTTC. Amino acid sequence: CASSERGLAGETQYF.

Only one count was recorded for this clonotype. The genes are TRBV4-3 and TRBJ2-4; D is possibly TRBD1 (6 bases). TRBJ2-7 explains the end of the DNA better; the J call may be wrong. The CDR3 runs to 15 residues. The germline gives CDR1 LGHNA, CDR2 YSLEER. The CDR3 loop reads CASSQEVQGPYEQYF. Here the CDR3 DNA reads TGCGCCAGCAGCCAAGAAGTACAGGGACCCTACGAGCAGTACTTC.

The chain uses TRBV10-3 and TRBJ1-2; D ambiguous. The germline CDR1 and CDR2 sequences are ENHRY and SYGVKD. This CDR3 region has 15 residues. V was shortened by 3 bases and J by 4 bases, with 15 bases between the two germline ends. DNA for the CDR3: TGTGCCATCAGTGAAGGTGTAGATCCAGGCTATGGCTACACCTTC. This translates into CAISEGVDPGYGYTF.

This chain connects TRBV29-1 to TRBJ2-5; 8 nucleotides agree with TRBD1. V lost 2 bases, J lost 5 bases, and 4 bases stayed unmatched. This CDR3 region has 13 residues. CDR1 SQVTM and CDR2 ANQGSEA come from the germline V gene. CDR3 in DNA: TGCAGCGTTGAACCCAGGGGGCGCGAGACCCAGTACTTC. Its translation: CSVEPRGRETQYF.

This clonotype has only a few counts. The chain recombines TRBV28 with TRBJ2-7, with 10 bases aligning to TRBD1. Germline CDR1 reads MDHEN; CDR2 reads SYDVKM. This CDR3 has 14 residues. V shed 9 bases and J 1 base; nucleotides not matched to a gene: 6. CDR3 sequence reads: CASEGQGPSYEQYF. CDR3 nucleotides: TGTGCCAGTGAGGGACAGGGGCCTTCCTACGAGCAGTACTTC.

This clonotype was counted once. This chain links TRBV10-3 with TRBJ2-3; D is uncertain. Trimming removed 3 bases from V and 4 bases from J, with 11 bases in between. From germline, CDR1 is ENHRY and CDR2 SYGVKD. The CDR3 runs to 14 residues. The CDR3 is CAISDRGVADTQYF. The CDR3 bases are TGTGCCATCAGTGACCGAGGAGTAGCAGATACGCAGTATTTT.

The CDR3, as DNA: TGTGCCAGCAGTGACTCCGGGGGGTCACCCCTCCACTTT. Its translation is CASSDSGGSPLHF. The V and J genes are TRBV6-4 and TRBJ1-6; the D gene is possibly TRBD1 (5 bases). V was cut by 0 bases and J by 10 bases, with 7 bases left in between. Germline V gene data show CDR1 as MRHNA and CDR2 as SNTAGT. This CDR3 contains 13 residues.

The CDR3 coding sequence is TGCGCCAGCAGCTTGGACTATGGACAGCCGATACTCCAGCCCCTATACGAGCAGTACTTC. Translation gives CASSLDYGQPILQPLYEQYF. This chain uses TRBV5-1 with TRBJ2-5, with D maybe TRBD1 (6 bases). The end of the DNA fits TRBJ2-7 better, so the J call may be wrong. CDR1 is SGHRS, CDR2 YFSETQ, per germline. This CDR3 has 20 residues.

There are a few counts of this clonotype. The V gene is TRBV2, the J gene TRBJ1-2; the D gene is possibly TRBD1 (5 bases). V lost 3 bases and J lost 6, with 32 bases in between. CDR1 and CDR2 (germline): SNHLY, FYNNEI. There are 20 residues in the CDR3. Here the CDR3 reads CASSDAAWGRVTKSVNGYTF. DNA for the CDR3: TGTGCCAGCAGTGACGCGGCGTGGGGACGCGTAACCAAAAGCGTAAATGGCTACACCTTC. The full variable domain, with the rest looked up from reference TRBV2 and TRBJ1-2, is EPEVTQTPSHQVTQMGQEVILRCVPISNHLYFYWYRQILGQKVEFLVSFYNNEISEKSEIFDDQFSVERPDGSNFTLKIRSTKLEDSAMYFCASSDAAWGRVTKSVNGYTFGSGTRLTVV.